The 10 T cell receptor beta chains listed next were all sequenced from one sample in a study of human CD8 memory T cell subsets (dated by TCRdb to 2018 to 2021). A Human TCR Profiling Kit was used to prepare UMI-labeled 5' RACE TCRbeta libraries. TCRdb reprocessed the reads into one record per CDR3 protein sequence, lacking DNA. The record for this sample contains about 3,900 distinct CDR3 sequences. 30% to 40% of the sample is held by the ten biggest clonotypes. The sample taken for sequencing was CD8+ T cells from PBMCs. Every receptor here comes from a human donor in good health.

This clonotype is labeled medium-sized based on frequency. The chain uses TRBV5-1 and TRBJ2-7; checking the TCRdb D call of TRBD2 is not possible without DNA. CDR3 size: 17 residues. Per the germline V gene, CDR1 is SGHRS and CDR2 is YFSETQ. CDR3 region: CASSFGDEGLAGPEQYF.

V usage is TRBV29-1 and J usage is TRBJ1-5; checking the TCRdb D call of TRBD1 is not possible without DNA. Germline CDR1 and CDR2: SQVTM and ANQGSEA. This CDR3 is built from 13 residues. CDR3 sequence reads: CSVRDRENQPQHF.

CDR3 in amino acids: CASSSPRWASLGNEQFF. The V call is TRBV7-9, the J call TRBJ2-1; the TRBD2 assignment by TCRdb is unverifiable without DNA. The CDR3 is made up of 17 amino acids. The V gene's germline CDR1 is SEHNR and CDR2 FQNEAQ (reference sequence).

CDR3 in amino acids: CASSWASGGDSYEQYF. The gene calls are TRBV6-6 and TRBJ2-7; TCRdb selects TRBD2, and the lack of DNA leaves this call unchecked. The germline CDR1 and CDR2 sequences are MNHNY and SVGAGI (reference sequence). The CDR3 contains 16 residues.

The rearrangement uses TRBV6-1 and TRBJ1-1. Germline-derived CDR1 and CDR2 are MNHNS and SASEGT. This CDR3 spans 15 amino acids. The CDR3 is CASSEEGREVPEAFF.

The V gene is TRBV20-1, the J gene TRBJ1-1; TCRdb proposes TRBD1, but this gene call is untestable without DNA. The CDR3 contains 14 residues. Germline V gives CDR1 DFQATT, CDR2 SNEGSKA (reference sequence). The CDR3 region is CRASTQGGDTEAFF.

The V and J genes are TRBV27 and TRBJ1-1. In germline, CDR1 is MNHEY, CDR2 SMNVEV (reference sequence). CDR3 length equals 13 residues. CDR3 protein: CASSLVRATEAFF.

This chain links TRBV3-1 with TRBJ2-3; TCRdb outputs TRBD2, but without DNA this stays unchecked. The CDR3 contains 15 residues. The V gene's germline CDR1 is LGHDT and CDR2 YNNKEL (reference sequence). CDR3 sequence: CASSQAGGPADTQYF.

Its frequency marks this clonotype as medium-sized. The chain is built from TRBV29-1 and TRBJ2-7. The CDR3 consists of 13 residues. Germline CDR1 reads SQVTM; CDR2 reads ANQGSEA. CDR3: CSVLEGSGYEQYF.

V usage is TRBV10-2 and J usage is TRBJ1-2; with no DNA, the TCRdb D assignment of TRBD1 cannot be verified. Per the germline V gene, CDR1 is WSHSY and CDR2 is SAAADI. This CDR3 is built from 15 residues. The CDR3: CASSESRTPPGGYTF.